These 17 T cell receptor beta chains were all obtained from the same sample, sequenced in a study of blood T cell repertoires in COVID-19 (dated by TCRdb to between 2020 and 2021). Preparation of the library involved the immunoSEQ multiplex PCR assay. TCRdb limited this immuneACCESS table to in-frame rearrangements with V and J called. A share of clones is missing; checked studies link under half to unresolved V genes, and the rest is unexplained. This sample is represented by roughly 180,000 clones; approximately 85% of them were singletons. The top ten clonotypes cover about 9.7% of the sample. Specimen: PBMCs or T cells enriched from blood (not recorded which). All receptors come from a woman in her 30s who had recovered from COVID-19.

The V and J genes are TRBV25-1 and TRBJ1-6, with D perhaps TRBD1 (6 bases). This CDR3 spans 15 amino acids. The V end was cut by 1 base, the J end by 7 bases, with 11 bases between. The germline gives CDR1 MGHDK, CDR2 SYGVNS. The CDR3 reads CASSESTGGNSPLHF. The CDR3 bases are TGTGCCAGCAGTGAATCGACAGGAGGAAATTCACCCCTCCACTTT.

The J gene is TRBJ2-1, the V gene TRBV4-1; 10 bases are a match to TRBD2. The CDR3 totals 16 residues. Germline V gene lookup returns CDR1 MGHRA and CDR2 YSYEKL. The V and J ends lost 1 base and 5 bases, in that order; junction bases with no gene match: 5. The CDR3 sequence is CASSQGGLARNNEQFF. The CDR3 nucleotides are TGCGCCAGCAGCCAAGGGGGACTAGCGCGAAACAATGAGCAGTTCTTC.

This clone was seen once. V gene TRBV21-1 combines with J gene TRBJ2-2; TRBD1 was called by the table and not checked on the DNA. TRBV21-1 corresponds to a pseudogene. The CDR3 extends over 15 amino acids. CDR3 region: CASSSGQGGTGELFF. The CDR3 nucleotides are TGTGCCAGCAGCAGCGGACAGGGGGGAACCGGGGAGCTGTTTTTT.

The CDR3 loop reads CASSHGTRGSLDEQFF. CDR3 nucleotides: TGTGCCAGCAGCCACGGGACCCGGGGGTCCCTCGATGAGCAGTTCTTC. The chain has TRBV5-8 and TRBJ2-1; maybe TRBD2 (6 bases). The CDR3 is 16 residues long. V shed 4 bases and J shed 8 bases, with 22 bases lying between them. In germline, CDR1 is SGHTS, CDR2 YDEGEE.

The chain links TRBV30 to TRBJ1-2; 7 nucleotides match TRBD1. The CDR3 extends over 13 amino acids. The trim removed 4 bases at V and 5 bases at J, leaving 7 bases unmatched. The germline V gene encodes CDR1 GTSNPN and CDR2 SVGIG (reference sequence). CDR3 DNA sequence: TGTGCCTGGATGAGGGGGCTTGGATATGGCTACACCTTC. Translated: CAWMRGLGYGYTF.

This chain uses TRBV2 with TRBJ1-4; TRBD1 matches 7 bases. The CDR3 has 17 residues. V was clipped by 5 bases and J by 0 bases; unmatched bases: 9. CDR1 and CDR2 from the germline V gene are SNHLY and FYNNEI. In DNA, the CDR3 is TGTGCCAGCAGTAAGGGACAGATTCTCGCAACTAATGAAAAACTGTTTTTT. Translated, it gives CASSKGQILATNEKLFF.

The chain uses TRBV11-2 and TRBJ2-7; possibly TRBD2 for D (5 bases). CDR1 and CDR2 (germline): SGHAT, FQNNGV. V dropped 5 bases and J dropped 6 bases, with 20 bases sitting between them. CDR3 length equals 15 residues. The CDR3 DNA is TGTGCCAGCAGCAAAGGGCCAGCGGAACAGACCGAGCAGTACTTC. It is translated as CASSKGPAEQTEQYF.

The CDR3 DNA is TGTGCCAGCAGTTACCGCCAACTAGGTATGGGGACCCAGTACTTC. Translation gives CASSYRQLGMGTQYF. The genes are TRBV6-5 and TRBJ2-5, with D maybe TRBD2 (5 bases). The CDR3 totals 15 residues. Trimming shortened V by 2 bases and J by 7 bases, and 17 bases separated the two germline ends. The germline CDR1 and CDR2 sequences are MNHEY and SVGAGI.

The chain combines TRBV28 with TRBJ2-1; D is possibly TRBD2 (5 bases). V lost 6 bases and J 9 bases, leaving 15 bases between the germline ends. CDR1 MDHEN and CDR2 SYDVKM come from the germline V gene. The CDR3 runs to 13 residues. DNA of the CDR3: TGTGCCAGCAGACCTGGGCCACGGGGTGAGCAGTTCTTC. It is translated as CASRPGPRGEQFF.

The V call is TRBV25-1, the J call TRBJ1-5, with 7 bases that match TRBD1. V trimming: 1 base; J trimming: 13 bases; junction bases outside the gene matches: 7. Germline V lookup: CDR1 MGHDK, CDR2 SYGVNS. The CDR3 covers 13 residues. CDR3 nucleotide sequence: TGTGCCAGCAGTGAATCTCAGGGGGGCCTTCAGCATTTT. Protein sequence: CASSESQGGLQHF.

The J gene is TRBJ1-5, the V gene TRBV28; no definite D call. V lost 5 bases and J 11 bases, leaving 13 bases between the germline ends. Germline V gives CDR1 MDHEN, CDR2 SYDVKM. The CDR3 length is 12 residues. As DNA, the CDR3 is TGTGCCAGCAGTGCGGGGTATTGGGCCCAGCATTTT. Protein: CASSAGYWAQHF.

This chain joins TRBV30 and TRBJ2-7; 7 bases match TRBD1. This CDR3 has 14 residues. Germline V gene lookup returns CDR1 GTSNPN and CDR2 SVGIG (reference sequence). V lost 8 bases, J lost 3 bases, and 13 bases stayed unmatched. The CDR3 DNA reads as TGTGCCCTAATCCGGGACAGTGGTAACTACGAGCAGTACTTC. It codes for CALIRDSGNYEQYF.

The gene calls are TRBV7-9 and TRBJ1-6; TRBD1 is a possible D gene (6 bases). The CDR3 loop spans 15 amino acids. Germline values: CDR1 SEHNR, CDR2 FQNEAQ (reference sequence). Trimming left V 2 bases short and J 9 bases short, with 14 bases between. CDR3 sequence (DNA): TGTGCCAGCAGCTTATCCACAGGGATTTCTTCACCCCTCCACTTT. Translating it yields CASSLSTGISSPLHF.

The chain links TRBV29-1 to TRBJ2-7, with D maybe TRBD2 (5 bases). V was pared by 3 bases and J by 6 bases, with 15 bases between. Germline CDR1 is SQVTM and CDR2 is ANQGSEA. The CDR3 sequence is 13 residues long. The CDR3 DNA sequence: TGCAGCGTTGATATGGGGAATGGAGGCGAGCAGTACTTC. Translation gives CSVDMGNGGEQYF.

The chain couples TRBV7-2 to TRBJ2-7, with 8 nucleotides matching TRBD1. Germline loops: CDR1 SGHTA, CDR2 FQGNSA. Losses at the gene ends were 6 bases for V and 6 bases for J; bases not matched to a gene: 7. The CDR3 loop spans 13 amino acids. CDR3 DNA sequence: TGTGCCAGCAGGAAACAGGGGGTAGGCGAGCAGTACTTC. It codes for CASRKQGVGEQYF.

This chain links TRBV9 with TRBJ2-1; a possible D gene is TRBD2 (5 bases). Germline-derived CDR1 and CDR2 are SGDLS and YYNGEE. Between the trimmed V and J ends, which lost 0 bases and 2 bases, there was a span of 9 bases. The CDR3 runs 15 residues. CDR3 loop: CASSVGRETYNEQFF. DNA for the CDR3: TGTGCCAGCAGCGTAGGACGGGAAACCTACAATGAGCAGTTCTTC.

The chain couples TRBV28 to TRBJ1-4; D is perhaps TRBD1 (6 bases). Trimming pared 3 bases from V and 6 bases from J, leaving 11 bases between. Germline values: CDR1 MDHEN, CDR2 SYDVKM. The CDR3 runs to 14 residues. CDR3 in amino acids: CASSFNRVDEKLFF. The CDR3 nucleotides read TGTGCCAGCAGTTTCAACAGGGTAGATGAAAAACTGTTTTTT.